One sample yielded the 22 T cell receptor beta chains listed below, sequenced in a study of cytomegalovirus exposure and HLA in healthy donors. Amplification used 60 Vbeta primers and 13 Jbeta primers. Profiling relied on immunoSEQ multiplex PCR, and the TCRdb table lists in-frame clones only, not all of them. The sample lists roughly 290,000 clones, 80% occurring once. The sample comprised PBMCs. The receptors here all came from a girl aged 2 to 10 in good health and CMV-seronegative.

The chain carries TRBV9 and TRBJ2-3, with D perhaps TRBD2 (5 bases). The ends were cut back, 2 bases at V and 1 base at J, with 17 bases in the middle. The CDR3 is 17 amino acids. CDR1 SGDLS and CDR2 YYNGEE come from the germline V gene. CDR3 coding DNA: TGTGCCAGCAGCGTTTCTACTAGAGGCGATGGCACAGATACGCAGTATTTT. It yields the protein CASSVSTRGDGTDTQYF.

The count of this clone is one. The chain uses TRBV6-1 and TRBJ2-7; D gene uncertain. V lost 2 bases to trimming and J lost 7 bases, with 9 bases between them. Germline CDR1 MNHNS, CDR2 SASEGT. This CDR3 contains 12 residues. CDR3 nucleotides: TGTGCCAGCAGTGAAACCCGAGAAGAGCAGTACTTC. Protein product: CASSETREEQYF.

This chain uses TRBV28 with TRBJ1-2, with D tentatively TRBD1 (5 bases). This CDR3 spans 14 amino acids. Trimming pared 3 bases from V and 4 bases from J, leaving 12 bases between. Germline-derived CDR1 and CDR2 are MDHEN and SYDVKM. The CDR3 sequence is CASSLETASYGYTF. For the CDR3, the DNA is TGTGCCAGCAGTTTGGAGACAGCTTCCTATGGCTACACCTTC.

V gene TRBV4-1 combines with J gene TRBJ2-1, with TRBD2 identical over 10 bases. The CDR3 covers 16 residues. Germline V gives CDR1 MGHRA, CDR2 YSYEKL. V was pared by 2 bases and J by 5 bases, with 6 bases of the junction left unmatched. The CDR3 loop reads CASSQRSGRAHNEQFF. CDR3 in DNA: TGCGCCAGCAGCCAACGAAGCGGGAGGGCCCACAATGAGCAGTTCTTC.

The rearrangement links TRBV4-1 to TRBJ2-7, with TRBD1 matching over 11 bases. Losses at the gene ends were 2 bases for V and 6 bases for J; bases not matched to a gene: 12. This CDR3 has 17 residues. Germline V gene sequence: CDR1 MGHRA, CDR2 YSYEKL. As DNA, the CDR3 is TGCGCCAGCAGCCAACCTTTTTTCGGACAGGGGGCTGGCGAGCAGTACTTC. It translates to CASSQPFFGQGAGEQYF.

The CDR3 spells CASSQAWTLGSSYEQYF. The CDR3 bases are TGCGCCAGCAGCCAGGCCTGGACCCTCGGGAGCTCCTACGAGCAGTACTTC. The V and J genes are TRBV4-1 and TRBJ2-7; weak D call: TRBD2 (6 bases). CDR1 is MGHRA, CDR2 YSYEKL, per germline. Deletions cut 3 bases from V and 0 bases from J, with 18 bases between. CDR3 size: 17 residues.

This chain uses TRBV28 with TRBJ2-7, with TRBD1 matching over 9 bases. V shed 5 bases, J shed 4 bases, and the junction held 9 bases outside the gene matches. Germline values: CDR1 MDHEN, CDR2 SYDVKM. CDR3 length equals 15 residues. The CDR3 DNA follows: TGTGCCAGCAGTCCCCCCGGGACAGGGTCATACGAGCAGTACTTC. Amino acids: CASSPPGTGSYEQYF.

V usage is TRBV19 and J usage is TRBJ2-4, with no clear D. Deletions cut 7 bases from V and 3 bases from J, with 16 bases between. Germline V gene data show CDR1 as LNHDA and CDR2 as SQIVND (reference sequence). CDR3 size: 15 residues. CDR3 sequence: CASNPGRYGKNIQYF. As DNA, the CDR3 is TGTGCCAGTAACCCAGGAAGATATGGCAAAAACATTCAGTACTTC.

The rearrangement links TRBV13 to TRBJ1-1; the D gene is possibly TRBD1 (6 bases). The CDR3 runs 15 residues. From germline, CDR1 is PRHDT and CDR2 FYEKMQ (reference sequence). Deletions cut 0 bases from V and 0 bases from J, with 8 bases between. For the CDR3, the DNA is TGTGCCAGCAGCTTAGGACAGGGATTGAACACTGAAGCTTTCTTT. It yields the protein CASSLGQGLNTEAFF.

The chain is built from TRBV9 and TRBJ2-3, with unresolved D. The V end was cut by 0 bases, the J end by 6 bases, with 2 bases between. Germline assignment: CDR1 SGDLS and CDR2 YYNGEE. This CDR3 is built from 11 residues. The DNA of the CDR3 is TGTGCCAGCAGCGTAGCGGATACGCAGTATTTT. It encodes CASSVADTQYF. Drawing the rest from reference TRBV9 and TRBJ2-3, the complete variable domain is DSGVTQTPKHLITATGQRVTLRCSPRSGDLSVYWYQQSLDQGLQFLIQYYNGEERAKGNILERFSAQQFPDLHSELNLSSLELGDSALYFCASSVADTQYFGPGTRLTVL.

The rearrangement links TRBV6-1 to TRBJ2-6, with unresolved D. The V gene lost 0 bases and the J gene lost 2 bases, with 8 bases spanning the gap. The length of the CDR3 is 16 residues. Germline CDR1 is MNHNS and CDR2 is SASEGT. The CDR3 region has the DNA TGTGCCAGCAGTGAAGCTTCGGTCCCTGGGGCCAACGTCCTGACTTTC. Translating gives CASSEASVPGANVLTF.

This clone was seen just once. The J gene is TRBJ2-7, the V gene TRBV14; D might be TRBD1 (6 bases). This CDR3 contains 15 residues. Trimming left V 1 base short and J 3 bases short, with 13 bases between. Germline V gene data show CDR1 as SGHDN and CDR2 as FVKESK. CDR3 sequence: CASSQAPDRSYEQYF. The CDR3 DNA reads as TGTGCCAGCAGCCAAGCCCCGGACAGAAGCTACGAGCAGTACTTC.

The V and J genes are TRBV2 and TRBJ2-7, with 8 bases aligning to TRBD2. With V trimmed by 7 bases and J by 4 bases, 3 bases remained unmatched. The CDR3 covers 12 residues. The germline V gene encodes CDR1 SNHLY and CDR2 FYNNEI. CDR3 nucleotides: TGTGCCAGCAAGCGGGAGCAGTACGAGCAGTACTTC. It codes for CASKREQYEQYF.

This clone was picked up one time. V usage is TRBV29-1 and J usage is TRBJ2-7; a weak D match, TRBD2 (5 bases). V dropped 1 base and J dropped 6 bases, with 16 bases sitting between them. Germline V gives CDR1 SQVTM, CDR2 ANQGSEA. The CDR3 extends over 14 amino acids. CDR3 DNA: TGCAGCGTTGAAGTCCGCGGCCCTAGCTCCGAGCAGTACTTC. It specifies CSVEVRGPSSEQYF.

The V call is TRBV5-6, the J call TRBJ1-1; no definite D call. V lost 4 bases and J lost 3, with 7 bases in between. CDR3 length equals 12 residues. The germline V gene has CDR1 SGHDT and CDR2 YYEEEE. As DNA, the CDR3 is TGTGCCAGCAGCCTGGCGGACACTGAAGCTTTCTTT. Translation gives CASSLADTEAFF.

J is TRBJ2-1 and V is TRBV6-5, with D hard to call. CDR3 length: 13 residues. Germline V gives CDR1 MNHEY, CDR2 SVGAGI. Trimming cost V 8 bases and J 5 bases, with 13 bases left between them. The CDR3 nucleotides read TGTGCCAGCCGCGTAAGAAGAGACAATGAGCAGTTCTTC. Protein product: CASRVRRDNEQFF.

The chain joins TRBV11-3 to TRBJ2-2, with D possibly matching TRBD2 (6 bases). Germline V CDR1 and CDR2: SGHNT, YENEEA. With 3 bases removed from V and 9 bases from J, the gap between germline ends came to 8 bases. The CDR3 runs 12 residues. The CDR3 sequence is CASSLEGRELFF. CDR3 DNA sequence: TGTGCCAGCAGCTTGGAGGGCCGGGAGCTGTTTTTT.

J is TRBJ2-7 and V is TRBV5-6, with TRBD2 as a possible D gene (6 bases). The CDR3 totals 15 residues. The V and J ends lost 0 bases and 4 bases respectively, with 14 bases between them. Germline-derived CDR1 and CDR2 are SGHDT and YYEEEE. In DNA form, the CDR3 reads TGTGCCAGCAGCTTGGGCGGGACGATTGGTTACGAGCAGTACTTC. Residues: CASSLGGTIGYEQYF.

This chain uses TRBV6-5 with TRBJ1-6; 7 bases align to TRBD1. The CDR3 is 15 residues long. Looked up from germline, CDR1 is MNHEY and CDR2 is SVGAGI. Germline trimming cut 5 bases from V and 3 bases from J; bases unmatched to any gene: 4. The CDR3 DNA follows: TGTGCCAGCAGTAACCGGGACAGCTATAATTCACCCCTCCACTTT. As protein: CASSNRDSYNSPLHF.

This clone appeared a single time. The CDR3 sequence: CTSSQDGAGTGGYQPQHF. DNA for the CDR3: TGCACCAGCAGCCAAGATGGGGCTGGGACAGGAGGCTATCAGCCCCAGCATTTT. V and J are TRBV1 and TRBJ1-5; the DNA was not used to check the table's D call, TRBD1. TRBV1 constitutes a pseudogene. The CDR3 length is 18 residues.

The chain carries TRBV14 and TRBJ2-7, with TRBD2 matching over 16 bases. V trimming: 4 bases; J trimming: 2 bases; junction bases outside the gene matches: 8. Germline V lookup: CDR1 SGHDN, CDR2 FVKESK. The CDR3 totals 18 residues. The CDR3 bases are TGTGCCAGCAGCCCCATTCCGGGACTAGCGGGAGGGACCTACGAGCAGTACTTC. Protein sequence: CASSPIPGLAGGTYEQYF. The entire variable domain, with the rest obtained from reference TRBV14 and TRBJ2-7, is as follows: EAGVTQFPSHSVIEKGQTVTLRCDPISGHDNLYWYRRVMGKEIKFLLHFVKESKQDESGMPNNRFLAERTGGTYSTLKVQPAELEDSGVYFCASSPIPGLAGGTYEQYFGPGTRLTVT.

The chain joins TRBV4-1 to TRBJ2-3, with 8 bases that match TRBD2. V lost 4 bases and J lost 0; bases outside the gene matches: 9. Germline CDR1 reads MGHRA; CDR2 reads YSYEKL. CDR3 length equals 17 residues. The CDR3 spells CASSRHFTSGSTDTQYF. The CDR3 DNA sequence: TGCGCCAGCAGCCGGCACTTTACTAGCGGAAGCACAGATACGCAGTATTTT.